Sequencing of this T cell receptor (beta chain) was carried out in a study of naive and memory T cell subsets. Study findings and constraints: In naive cells, over 95% of TCR sequences were seen only once. From naive to CM, EM and EMRA, diversity decreased and Gini increased. A few larger clonotypes appeared in naive repertoires, especially CD8, possibly memory cells re-expressing CD45RA.

Germline values: CDR1 LGHNA, CDR2 YNFKEQ. This CDR3 is built from 14 residues. Trimming removed 0 bases at V and 4 bases at J, with 8 bases between. This clonotype was observed a few times. No antigen is known for it. Two oligonucleotides, mixed equimolar, formed the beta constant-region primer covering TRBC1 and TRBC2. An oligonucleotide with the SP2 primer and a 12-nucleotide UMI was ligated to the cDNA 3' end. TCRdb reprocessed the UMI-ligation and nested PCR reads with MiXCR, giving one entry per CDR3 protein. The sample includes under 150,000 distinct CDR3 sequences, approximately 15% of them seen just once.

The origin of this receptor is a human donor in good health. The sequenced sample consisted of naive CD4+ T cells from blood. The chain has TRBV4-2 and TRBJ2-3, with D perhaps matching TRBD2 (6 bases). CDR3 loop: CASSQDSGPDTQYF. The DNA of the CDR3 is TGTGCCAGCAGCCAAGATAGCGGCCCAGATACGCAGTATTTT.